Included here is one TCR beta chain sequence, with context. No antigen is known for it. This entry belongs to a study of cytomegalovirus exposure and HLA in healthy donors. Notes on the study in general: In a later analysis, parvovirus B19, influenza, CMV and Epstein-Barr virus appeared linked to several top co-occurrence clusters. The study flagged some 180 TCR beta chains as cytomegalovirus-associated.

With 60 Vbeta and 13 Jbeta primers, the PCR was carried out. The repertoire was sequenced with immunoSEQ multiplex PCR; TCRdb's copy has only in-frame clones and lacks some. The sample consists of more than 90,000 clones, almost 70% of them appearing once. CDR1 is SGHKS, CDR2 YYEKEE, per germline (reference sequence). V lost 0 bases to trimming and J lost 4 bases, with 14 bases between them. The length of the CDR3 is 16 residues. The chain uses TRBV5-5 and TRBJ1-5; D possibly corresponds to TRBD1 (5 bases). Sequenced material: PBMCs. This TCR was sampled from a man aged 30 to 45 in good health and CMV-seropositive. The CDR3 here is CASSLGPTGGNQPQHF. In nucleotides, the CDR3 is TGTGCCAGCAGCTTGGGGCCCACCGGGGGGAATCAGCCCCAGCATTTT.